Listed below are T cell receptor beta chains from one sample, sequenced in a study of early T cells in non-severe SARS-CoV-2 infection. TCRdb re-analysed the 5' RACE reads in MiXCR, keeping a single row per CDR3 protein. The sample shows roughly 100,000 distinct CDR3 sequences, approximately 12% of them seen only once. Specimen: whole blood, collected at baseline. These receptors all stem from an adult who was a healthcare worker with PCR-confirmed SARS-CoV-2 infection or an uninfected control (not recorded which). Each CDR3 is given with its conserved first and last residue. The D gene is left open where the match is weak. Rows give clone size only sometimes, using once, few, many, or a class for an expanded clone.

d_gene: TRBD2
abundance: many
v_gene: TRBV19
len: 16
j_gene: TRBJ2-1
CDR3nt: TGTGCCAGTAGCCCCGGGACTAGCGGGCCAGTCAATGAGCAGTTCTTC
CDR3aa: CASSPGTSGPVNEQFF

d_gene: NA
abundance: NA
v_gene: TRBV18
len: 11
j_gene: TRBJ2-7
CDR3nt: TGTGCCAGCTCCTCCATTGACGAGCAGTACTTC
CDR3aa: CASSSIDEQYF

d_gene: TRBD1
abundance: few
v_gene: TRBV5-5
len: 16
j_gene: TRBJ2-7
CDR3nt: TGTGCCAGCAGCTTGGGCCCCGGGACAGGGGCCTACGAGCAGTACTTC
CDR3aa: CASSLGPGTGAYEQYF

d_gene: NA
abundance: few
v_gene: TRBV7-6
len: 13
j_gene: TRBJ2-7
CDR3nt: TGTGCCAGCAGCCTCACGGACGGCTACGAGCAGTACTTC
CDR3aa: CASSLTDGYEQYF

d_gene: NA
abundance: many
v_gene: TRBV7-9
len: 15
j_gene: TRBJ1-5
CDR3nt: TGTGCCAGCAGCTTTATGGGCAATAGCAATCAGCCCCAGCATTTT
CDR3aa: CASSFMGNSNQPQHF

d_gene: NA
abundance: NA
v_gene: TRBV6-4
len: 15
j_gene: TRBJ2-3
CDR3nt: TGTGCCAGCAGTGAGACGACGGTAAACACAGATACGCAGTATTTT
CDR3aa: CASSETTVNTDTQYF

d_gene: NA
abundance: NA
v_gene: TRBV10-3
len: 18
j_gene: TRBJ1-6
CDR3nt: TGTGCCATCAGTGAGTCGGACCGGGCCTACTCCTATAATTCACCCCTCCACTTT
CDR3aa: CAISESDRAYSYNSPLHF

d_gene: NA
abundance: once
v_gene: TRBV18
len: 15
j_gene: TRBJ2-1
CDR3nt: TGTGCCAGCTCACCGATGGGTTTCTCCTACAATGAGCAGTTCTTC
CDR3aa: CASSPMGFSYNEQFF

d_gene: TRBD1
abundance: NA
v_gene: TRBV3-1
len: 17
j_gene: TRBJ1-3
CDR3nt: TGTGCCAGCAGCCGAATACCCGGGACAGGGACTGGAAACACCATATATTTT
CDR3aa: CASSRIPGTGTGNTIYF

d_gene: NA
abundance: NA
v_gene: TRBV5-4
len: 14
j_gene: TRBJ2-5
CDR3nt: TGTGCCAGCAGCTCCGGGACTGCCGAAGAGACCCAGTACTTC
CDR3aa: CASSSGTAEETQYF

d_gene: NA
abundance: many
v_gene: TRBV6-2/TRBV6-3
len: 14
j_gene: TRBJ2-1
CDR3nt: TGTGCCAGCAGTTACCTTGGCCTCTACAATGAGCAGTTCTTC
CDR3aa: CASSYLGLYNEQFF

d_gene: NA
abundance: few
v_gene: TRBV11-2
len: 14
j_gene: TRBJ1-6
CDR3nt: TGTGCCAGCAGCTCCCAGGGAAATAATTCACCCCTCCACTTT
CDR3aa: CASSSQGNNSPLHF

d_gene: NA
abundance: NA
v_gene: TRBV29-1
len: 12
j_gene: TRBJ2-7
CDR3nt: TGCAGCGTCCAACGGCGGGACTACGAGCAGTACTTC
CDR3aa: CSVQRRDYEQYF

d_gene: NA
abundance: NA
v_gene: TRBV6-2/TRBV6-3
len: 11
j_gene: TRBJ2-5
CDR3nt: TGTGCCAGCAGTTACGTGGCGGCCCAGTACTTC
CDR3aa: CASSYVAAQYF

d_gene: NA
abundance: few
v_gene: TRBV10-3
len: 15
j_gene: TRBJ1-2
CDR3nt: TGTGCCATCAGTGAGTTGGGGACCTCGAACTATGGCTACACCTTC
CDR3aa: CAISELGTSNYGYTF

d_gene: TRBD2
abundance: few
v_gene: TRBV6-6
len: 15
j_gene: TRBJ2-1
CDR3nt: TGTGCCAGCAGTCCAGGGACTAGCGGGAGCGTTGAGCAGTTCTTC
CDR3aa: CASSPGTSGSVEQFF

d_gene: NA
abundance: few
v_gene: TRBV5-4
len: 14
j_gene: TRBJ1-2
CDR3nt: TGTGCCAGCAGCTTAGGACCAGAAAACTATGGCTACACCTTC
CDR3aa: CASSLGPENYGYTF

d_gene: NA
abundance: NA
v_gene: TRBV21-1
len: 16
j_gene: TRBJ2-1
CDR3nt: TGTGCCAGCAGCCCTACCGTCCTAGCAGGATTGGATGAGCAGTTCTTC
CDR3aa: CASSPTVLAGLDEQFF

d_gene: NA
abundance: few
v_gene: TRBV6-2/TRBV6-3
len: 14
j_gene: TRBJ2-2
CDR3nt: TGTGCCAGCAGTTATCTCGGGGACCCCGGGGAGCTGTTTTTT
CDR3aa: CASSYLGDPGELFF

d_gene: NA
abundance: many
v_gene: TRBV21-1
len: 14
j_gene: TRBJ1-4
CDR3nt: TGTGCCAGCAGGGGGGACAGGACGGGTGGAAAACTGTTTTTT
CDR3aa: CASRGDRTGGKLFF

d_gene: NA
abundance: few
v_gene: TRBV6-1
len: 14
j_gene: TRBJ1-2
CDR3nt: TGTGCCACCTATATTGAGGCGCCCAACTATGGCTACACCTTC
CDR3aa: CATYIEAPNYGYTF

d_gene: NA
abundance: NA
v_gene: TRBV29-1
len: 14
j_gene: TRBJ2-7
CDR3nt: TGCAGCGTGGGGGACTTCTCCCTCTCCTACGAGCAGTACTTC
CDR3aa: CSVGDFSLSYEQYF

d_gene: TRBD1
abundance: NA
v_gene: TRBV4-1
len: 17
j_gene: TRBJ1-1
CDR3nt: TGCGCCAGCAGCCAAGTCGGGACAGGGGCTTTAAACACTGAAGCTTTCTTT
CDR3aa: CASSQVGTGALNTEAFF

d_gene: TRBD2
abundance: few
v_gene: TRBV15
len: 15
j_gene: TRBJ2-3
CDR3nt: TGTGCCACTAACATAAGGCTAGCGGTAACAGATACGCAGTATTTT
CDR3aa: CATNIRLAVTDTQYF

d_gene: TRBD2
abundance: few
v_gene: TRBV5-5
len: 17
j_gene: TRBJ2-7
CDR3nt: TGTGCCAGCAGCTTAGTGCTAGCGGGAGCCGCATTCTACGAGCAGTACTTC
CDR3aa: CASSLVLAGAAFYEQYF

d_gene: NA
abundance: few
v_gene: TRBV20-1
len: 15
j_gene: TRBJ2-3
CDR3nt: TGCAGTGCTAGACTAGTTCCCAAAAGCACAGATACGCAGTATTTT
CDR3aa: CSARLVPKSTDTQYF

d_gene: TRBD1
abundance: many
v_gene: TRBV12-5
len: 14
j_gene: TRBJ2-7
CDR3nt: TGTGCTAGTGGTTTGGACAGGGGGCGCTACGAGCAGTACTTC
CDR3aa: CASGLDRGRYEQYF